This is a list of T cell receptor beta chains from one sample in a study of CD8 T cells in Susac syndrome. Via MiXCR, TCRdb re-called the immunoSEQ multiplex PCR reads, giving one row per CDR3 protein. The sample contains more than 150,000 distinct CDR3 sequences, about 95% of which appear only once. Input material: CD8+ T cells from PBMCs. The origin of the receptors is a human donor with multiple sclerosis. Each CDR3 is given without its conserved first and last residue. Fields, in order: J gene, V gene, CDR3 protein.

j_call: TRBJ2-1
v_call: TRBV25-1
cdr3_aa: ASSEYTSGGPRERF

j_call: TRBJ1-4
v_call: TRBV29-1
cdr3_aa: SVLLDPEGDSEKLF

j_call: TRBJ2-7
v_call: TRBV15
cdr3_aa: ATSRAGGSTYEQY

j_call: TRBJ2-2
v_call: TRBV9
cdr3_aa: ASSVVGGYTGELF

j_call: TRBJ2-1
v_call: TRBV9
cdr3_aa: ASSVSAGLAGGSSYNEQF

j_call: TRBJ1-1
v_call: TRBV3-1
cdr3_aa: ASSLGRGLNTEAF

j_call: TRBJ2-3
v_call: TRBV7-3
cdr3_aa: ASSTEPGLGTTDTQY

j_call: TRBJ2-1
v_call: TRBV7-9
cdr3_aa: ASSPGTGVNNEQF

j_call: TRBJ2-7
v_call: TRBV30
cdr3_aa: AWSVAGPYEQY

j_call: TRBJ2-1
v_call: TRBV20-1
cdr3_aa: SAKANRNEQF

j_call: TRBJ2-3
v_call: TRBV13
cdr3_aa: ASTYIGAERTDTQY

j_call: TRBJ2-7
v_call: TRBV20-1
cdr3_aa: SARALAGKGYEQY

j_call: TRBJ1-2
v_call: TRBV4-1
cdr3_aa: ASSQHSQTNFGYT

j_call: TRBJ2-3
v_call: TRBV27
cdr3_aa: ASSFQHTDTQY

j_call: TRBJ1-1
v_call: TRBV12-3/TRBV12-4
cdr3_aa: ASSLPGPTEAF

j_call: TRBJ2-2
v_call: TRBV5-6
cdr3_aa: ASSSGGGTNTGELF

j_call: TRBJ2-5
v_call: TRBV2
cdr3_aa: ASRGTSWGQETQY

j_call: TRBJ1-2
v_call: TRBV15
cdr3_aa: ATSRDTAIYGYT

j_call: TRBJ2-7
v_call: TRBV9
cdr3_aa: ASSDGTGGYEQY

j_call: TRBJ1-2
v_call: TRBV20-1
cdr3_aa: SAREGTVYGYT

j_call: TRBJ1-5
v_call: TRBV4-1
cdr3_aa: ASSQAINQPQH

j_call: TRBJ2-3
v_call: TRBV15
cdr3_aa: ATSREGLLPSDTQY